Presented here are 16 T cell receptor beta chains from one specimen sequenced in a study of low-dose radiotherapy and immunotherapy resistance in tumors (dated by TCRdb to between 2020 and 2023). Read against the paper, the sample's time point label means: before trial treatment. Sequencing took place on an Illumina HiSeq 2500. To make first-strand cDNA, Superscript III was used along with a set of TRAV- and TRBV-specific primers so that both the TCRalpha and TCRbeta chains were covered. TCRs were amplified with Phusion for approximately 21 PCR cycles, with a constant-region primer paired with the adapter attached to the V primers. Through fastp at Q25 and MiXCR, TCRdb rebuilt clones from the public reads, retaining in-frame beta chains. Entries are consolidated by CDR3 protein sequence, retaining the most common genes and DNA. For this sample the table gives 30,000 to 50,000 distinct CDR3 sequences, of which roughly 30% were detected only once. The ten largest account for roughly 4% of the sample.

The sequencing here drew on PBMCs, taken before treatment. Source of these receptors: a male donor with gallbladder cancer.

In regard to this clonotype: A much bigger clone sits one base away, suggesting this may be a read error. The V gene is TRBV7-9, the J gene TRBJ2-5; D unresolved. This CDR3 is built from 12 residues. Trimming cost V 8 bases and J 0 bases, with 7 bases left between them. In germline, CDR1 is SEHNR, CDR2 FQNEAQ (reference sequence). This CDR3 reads CASGSNQETQYF. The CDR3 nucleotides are TGTGCCAGCGGCTCAAACCAAGAGACCCAGTACTTC.

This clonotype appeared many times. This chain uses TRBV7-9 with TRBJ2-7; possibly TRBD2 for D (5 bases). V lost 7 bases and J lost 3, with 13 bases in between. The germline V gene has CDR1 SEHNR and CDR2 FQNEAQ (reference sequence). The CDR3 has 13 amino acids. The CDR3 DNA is TGTGCCAGCACCCGTGGAGGATTCTACGAGCAGTACTTC. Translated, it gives CASTRGGFYEQYF.

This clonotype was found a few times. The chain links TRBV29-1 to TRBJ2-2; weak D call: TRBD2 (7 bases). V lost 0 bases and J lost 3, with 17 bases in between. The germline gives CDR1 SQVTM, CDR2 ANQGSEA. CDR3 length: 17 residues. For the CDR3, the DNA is TGCAGCGTTGAAGATCTTGGGGAGGGGGGCTACACCGGGGAGCTGTTTTTT. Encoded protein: CSVEDLGEGGYTGELFF.

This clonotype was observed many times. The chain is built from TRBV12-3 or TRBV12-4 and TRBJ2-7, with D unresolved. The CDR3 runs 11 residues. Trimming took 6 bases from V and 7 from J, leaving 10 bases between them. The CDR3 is CASSELGEQYF. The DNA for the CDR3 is TGTGCCAGCAGCGAACTTGGGGAGCAGTACTTC.

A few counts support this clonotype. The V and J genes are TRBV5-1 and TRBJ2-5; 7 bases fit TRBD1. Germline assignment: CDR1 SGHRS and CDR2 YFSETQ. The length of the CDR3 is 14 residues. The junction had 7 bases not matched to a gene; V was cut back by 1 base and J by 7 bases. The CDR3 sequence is CASSLPTGTRTQYF. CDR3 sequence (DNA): TGCGCCAGCAGCTTGCCGACAGGGACGCGGACCCAGTACTTC.

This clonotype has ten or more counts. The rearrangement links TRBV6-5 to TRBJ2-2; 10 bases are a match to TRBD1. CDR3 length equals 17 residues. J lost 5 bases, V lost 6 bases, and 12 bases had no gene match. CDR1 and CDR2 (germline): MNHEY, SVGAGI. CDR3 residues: CASSRLYPGQGTGELFF. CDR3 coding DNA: TGTGCCAGCAGCCGGTTATATCCGGGACAGGGGACCGGGGAGCTGTTTTTT.

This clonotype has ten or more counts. For the CDR3, the DNA is TGCGCCACCCACCGGGGGGGGGCCGGGGACACTGAAGCTTTCTTT. Translation gives CATHRGGAGDTEAFF. V usage is TRBV5-1 and J usage is TRBJ1-1; possible D gene TRBD1, 6 bases. Trimming shortened V by 9 bases and J by 3 bases, and 21 bases separated the two germline ends. The germline V gene has CDR1 SGHRS and CDR2 YFSETQ. The CDR3 is 15 amino acids. The complete variable domain, with remaining parts taken from reference TRBV5-1 and TRBJ1-1, reads KAGVTQTPRYLIKTRGQQVTLSCSPISGHRSVSWYQQTPGQGLQFLFEYFSETQRNKGNFPGRFSGRQFSNSRSEMNVSTLELGDSALYLCATHRGGAGDTEAFFGQGTRLTVV.

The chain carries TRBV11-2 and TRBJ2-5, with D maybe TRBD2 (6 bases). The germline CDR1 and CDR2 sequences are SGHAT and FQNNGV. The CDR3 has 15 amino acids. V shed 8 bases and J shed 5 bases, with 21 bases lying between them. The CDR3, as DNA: TGTGCCAGCGGTACGGGAGACAGAGCACCGGAGACCCAGTACTTC. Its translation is CASGTGDRAPETQYF.

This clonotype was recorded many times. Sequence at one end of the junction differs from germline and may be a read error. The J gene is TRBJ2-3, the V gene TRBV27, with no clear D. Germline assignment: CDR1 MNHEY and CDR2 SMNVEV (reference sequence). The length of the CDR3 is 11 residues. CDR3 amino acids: CATSVQSTQYF. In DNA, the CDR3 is TGTGCCACCAGTGTTCAGAGTACGCAGTATTTT.

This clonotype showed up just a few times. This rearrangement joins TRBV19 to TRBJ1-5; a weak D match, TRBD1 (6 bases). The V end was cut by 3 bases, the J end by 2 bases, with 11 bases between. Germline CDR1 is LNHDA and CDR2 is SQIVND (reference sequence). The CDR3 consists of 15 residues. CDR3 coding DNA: TGTGCCAGTAGTATTGGGGGCGGGGGCAATCAGCCCCAGCATTTT. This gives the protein CASSIGGGGNQPQHF.

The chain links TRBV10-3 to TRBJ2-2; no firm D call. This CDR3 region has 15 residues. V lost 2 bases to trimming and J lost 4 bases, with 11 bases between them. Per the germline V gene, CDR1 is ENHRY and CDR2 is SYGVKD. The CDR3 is CAISEAPVGTGELFF. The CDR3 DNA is TGTGCCATCAGTGAGGCCCCCGTGGGCACCGGGGAGCTGTTTTTT.

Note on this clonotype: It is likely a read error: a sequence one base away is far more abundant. The CDR3 reads CASSTSSPSSYEQYF. CDR3 DNA sequence: TGTGCCAGCAGCACCTCAAGCCCAAGCTCCTACGAGCAGTACTTC. The J gene is TRBJ2-7, the V gene TRBV24-1; unclear D gene. V was shortened by 11 bases and J by 0 bases, with 19 bases between the two germline ends. The CDR3 consists of 15 residues. Per germline, CDR1 KGHDR and CDR2 SFDVKD.

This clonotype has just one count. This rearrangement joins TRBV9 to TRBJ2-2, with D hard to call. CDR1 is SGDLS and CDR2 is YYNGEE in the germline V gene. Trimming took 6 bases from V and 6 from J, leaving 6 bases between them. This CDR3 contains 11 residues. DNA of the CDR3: TGTGCCAGCAATGACGCCGGGGAGCTGTTTTTT. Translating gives CASNDAGELFF.

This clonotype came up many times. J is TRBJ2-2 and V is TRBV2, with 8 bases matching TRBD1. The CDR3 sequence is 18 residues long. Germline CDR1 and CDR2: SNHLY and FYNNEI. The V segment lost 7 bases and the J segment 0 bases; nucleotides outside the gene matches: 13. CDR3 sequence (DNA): TGTGCCAGCAATGGTTGGGTTCGGGGACAGGCGAACACCGGGGAGCTGTTTTTT. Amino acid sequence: CASNGWVRGQANTGELFF.

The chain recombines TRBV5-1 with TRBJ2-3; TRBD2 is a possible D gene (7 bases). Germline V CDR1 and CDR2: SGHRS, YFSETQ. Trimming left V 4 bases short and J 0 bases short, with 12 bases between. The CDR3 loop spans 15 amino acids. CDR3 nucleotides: TGCGCCAGCAGCGCTGGGGGGGCGAGCACAGATACGCAGTATTTT. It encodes CASSAGGASTDTQYF.

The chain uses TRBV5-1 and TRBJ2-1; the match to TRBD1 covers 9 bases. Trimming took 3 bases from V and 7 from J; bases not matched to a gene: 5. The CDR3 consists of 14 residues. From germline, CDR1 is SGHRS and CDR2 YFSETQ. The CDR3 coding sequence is TGCGCCAGCAGCTGGTCGACAGGGGGGAATGAGCAGTTCTTC. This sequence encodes CASSWSTGGNEQFF.